This is a list of T cell receptor beta chains from one sample in a study of regulatory T cells in long-lasting Graves disease. TCRdb used MiXCR to reprocess the multiplex PCR reads, holding one entry per CDR3 protein. The data show 350,000 to 450,000 distinct CDR3 sequences, more than 20% seen once. The sequenced sample was peripheral blood mononuclear cells (PBMCs), obtained when the disease was refractory, from a patient treated with antithyroid drugs. The receptors were sampled from a female donor with Graves disease. CDR3s include the opening cysteine and the closing phenylalanine or tryptophan. A D gene is named only where the DNA matches it firmly. Clone sizes are given selectively: once, few, many, or a class where the clone is expanded.

TRBD2	TRBV12-3/TRBV12-4	TRBJ2-7	.	TGTGCCAGCAGTTTAGGAGGGAGTAGCGGGATTTTCTACGAGCAGTACTTC	CASSLGGSSGIFYEQYF
TRBD2	TRBV2	TRBJ2-7	many	TGTGCCAGCACAGCGGCGGGAGGGCCCTACGAGCAGTACTTC	CASTAAGGPYEQYF
.	TRBV7-2	TRBJ2-7	many	TGTGCCAGCAGCCCCCCGAACAGGCCGGCCGAGCAGTACTTC	CASSPPNRPAEQYF
.	TRBV10-3	TRBJ2-3	.	TGTGCCATCAGTGAGCCGGCGGAAGGGGAGGGCACAGATACGCAGTATTTT	CAISEPAEGEGTDTQYF
.	TRBV28	TRBJ2-5	many	TGTGCCAGCAGTCCTAATGACCGGGGGGCGAGGGAGACCCAGTACTTC	CASSPNDRGARETQYF
.	TRBV4-1	TRBJ2-2	few	TGCGCCAGCAGCCGTTCCGGGACAACGAACACCGGGGAGCTGTTTTTT	CASSRSGTTNTGELFF
.	TRBV20-1	TRBJ2-1	.	TGCAGTGCGCCCGGGTCCTCCTACAATGAGCAGTTCTTC	CSAPGSSYNEQFF
TRBD1	TRBV9	TRBJ2-7	.	TGTGCCAGCAGCGTCGGCCGGGACAGAACCTACGAGCAGTACTTC	CASSVGRDRTYEQYF
.	TRBV10-3	TRBJ1-1	.	TGTGCCATCAGTGAGCCGGCGGGGGAGAACACTGAAGCTTTCTTT	CAISEPAGENTEAFF
TRBD1	TRBV12-3/TRBV12-4	TRBJ2-5	many	TGTGCCAGCAGTTTAATGAAGGACAGGACCATCCAAGAGACCCAGTACTTC	CASSLMKDRTIQETQYF
TRBD1	TRBV7-6	TRBJ1-2	few	TGTGCCAGCAGCTTAGGGACAGGGGAAGGCTATGGCTACACCTTC	CASSLGTGEGYGYTF
.	TRBV27	TRBJ1-5	many	TGTGCCAGCAGTTTAGTCAAGGGAGACAATCAGCCCCAGCATTTT	CASSLVKGDNQPQHF
.	TRBV7-3	TRBJ2-5	many	TGTGCCAGCAGCAGGCGGGTTGGGGAGACCCAGTACTTC	CASSRRVGETQYF
.	TRBV30	TRBJ2-5	many	TGTGCCTGGAGTGGAGGGAGTGGACAAGAGACCCAGTACTTC	CAWSGGSGQETQYF
.	TRBV11-2	TRBJ2-7	many	TGTGCCAGCAGTTTCGAACTGCTCGAGCAGTACTTC	CASSFELLEQYF
TRBD2	TRBV12-3/TRBV12-4	TRBJ2-4	many	TGTGCCAGCAGTTTACCGCTGGGGACTAGCGGGGGCGCCAAAAACATTCAGTACTTC	CASSLPLGTSGGAKNIQYF
.	TRBV28	TRBJ2-7	many	TGTGCCAGCGGTAGAGGACCCCATTACGAGCAGTACTTC	CASGRGPHYEQYF
.	TRBV6-1	TRBJ2-5	many	TGTGCCACCGCCCCTGGGACGGTCTGGTGGGATCAGGAGACCCAGTACTTC	CATAPGTVWWDQETQYF
TRBD1	TRBV15	TRBJ1-2	many	TGTGCCACCAGCAGAGATATCGGACAGGGGTATGGCTACACCTTC	CATSRDIGQGYGYTF
.	TRBV19	TRBJ2-5	.	TGTGCCAGTAGTGCCCTTTTAGGAGGGCAAGAGACCCAGTACTTC	CASSALLGGQETQYF
.	TRBV7-3	TRBJ1-2	few	TGTGCCAGCAGCTTAACCCCACAGGGTACCTATGGCTACACCTTC	CASSLTPQGTYGYTF
.	TRBV12-3/TRBV12-4	TRBJ2-1	.	TGTGCCAGCAGTTCTTTGCCTTCGACCACTAAGTACAATGAGCAGTTCTTC	CASSSLPSTTKYNEQFF
.	TRBV20-1	TRBJ2-4	many	TGCAGTGCTAGAGATTGGAGAGAAGAAAACATTCAGTACTTC	CSARDWREENIQYF
TRBD2	TRBV2	TRBJ2-1	.	TGTGCCAGCAGGGGACTAGCGGGGACCTACAATGAGCAGTTCTTC	CASRGLAGTYNEQFF
TRBD2	TRBV6-2/TRBV6-3	TRBJ2-2	few	TGTGCCAGCAGTCGCGGGACTAACGAGAACACCGGGGAGCTGTTTTTT	CASSRGTNENTGELFF
.	TRBV5-1	TRBJ2-7	few	TGCGCCAGCTCCTTAGTCGGAGCCGTCGGCTACGAGCAGTACTTC	CASSLVGAVGYEQYF
.	TRBV6-1	TRBJ1-2	many	TGTGCCACCAAAGCAGGGTACGGCTACACCTTC	CATKAGYGYTF
.	TRBV6-9	TRBJ1-2	.	TGTGCCAGCAGTTACGGGGGACGCTTCACCTTC	CASSYGGRFTF